The present T cell receptor beta chain was sequenced within a study of T cell responses to AZD1222 COVID-19 vaccine (dated by TCRdb to the early 2020s). At the level of the whole study: TCR sequencing was performed for fewer than 250 trial participants, of whom about 200 were given two doses of AZD1222 and around 25 were given two doses of MenACWY control vaccine. Trial participants were enrolled into age subgroups of 18-55, 56-69 and 70-plus years, which contained around 140, 26 and 57 TCR-sequenced participants, respectively.

The sample's time point label is to be understood as: about 28 days (+/-7) after the second vaccine dose. AZD1222 recipients whose second dose came at about 4 weeks and those whose second dose came at about 12 weeks were combined into one group, since spike-specific TCR depth and breadth did not differ between the two schedules. Vaccinee samples were obtained from the UK trials COV001 and COV002, which included a single-blind randomized controlled phase 2/3 trial of AZD1222 (ChAdOx1 nCoV-19) in healthy adults. For TCRbeta chain sequencing, PBMC samples were collected from trial participants at day 0 and at day 28 after the second dose. From cysteine to phenylalanine, the CDR3 is 13 amino acids long. Only the CDR3 region is kept as DNA, spanning 39 bases read in frame from base 1. Trimming removed 0 bases from V and 4 bases from J, leaving 7 bases between the germline ends. CDR1 SGHRS and CDR2 YFSETQ were looked up in the germline V gene.

The CDR3 regions of human TCRbeta chains were analyzed by immunosequencing. The study's processing was this. TCRs in the repertoires were matched against a reference library of SARS-CoV-2-specific TCRs that had been generated with the MIRA antigen-specificity platform. Breadth was defined as the fraction of unique TCRs that were SARS-CoV-2-associated. Depth was defined as the fraction of total T cells that were SARS-CoV-2-associated. Using the MIRA data, each spike-specific TCR was assigned both to the spike region to which the TCR was reactive and to a CD4 or CD8 class. Log10-transformed breadth and depth values were compared by one-way ANOVA with Sidak's multiple comparisons tests. Here the immuneACCESS table is served through TCRdb, limited to in-frame sequences with V and J called. Missing clones are a known gap in these copies; in checked studies unresolved V genes cover under half, and the rest lacks a known reason. That table supplies the V and J calls and clone size; D and trimming were determined from the DNA. The sample table shows more than 80,000 clones, and about 93% are seen once. The ten largest account for roughly 3.1% of the sample.

In the case of this clone: No antigen is known for it. Within one base of it there is no much larger clone, and no base qualities were kept.

General study outcomes and caveats: In the small 56-69-year group, the increase in depth fell short of significance, most likely because of low power. Most participants were white British and females outnumbered males, and the authors suggested that clonal diversity may have been underestimated. No day 14 peak-response samples were available, so repertoires were characterized only after the peak T cell response. Epitopes outside the regions mutated in the B.1.351 and B.1.1.7 variants were reportedly recognized by nearly half of the unique spike-specific TCRs. The whole spike protein was spanned by vaccine-associated CD4 TCRs, and dominant responses were seen in regions 160-218 and 743-854. Only six or seven AZD1222 recipients were SARS-CoV-2 seropositive at baseline, limiting conclusions about previously exposed vaccinees. A significant rise in spike-specific TCR breadth and depth was observed after two AZD1222 doses relative to day 0 and relative to MenACWY recipients.

The V and J segments used are TRBV5-1 and TRBJ1-1, with the D gene call left open. The TCR sequence derives from an adult who received the AZD1222 COVID-19 vaccine. The material was peripheral blood, obtained 28 days after the second AZD1222 dose. The nucleotides are TGCGCCAGCAGCTTGGAGTGGGCCACTGAAGCTTTCTTT. It translates to CASSLEWATEAFF.